These T cell receptor beta chains were read from a single sample in a study of T-cell memory formation after mild COVID-19. MiXCR was run by TCRdb on the 5' RACE reads, yielding one entry per CDR3 protein. The repertoire has 550,000 to 600,000 distinct CDR3 sequences, around a sixth of them found once; the top ten carry roughly 7.7%. Sequenced sample: PBMCs or a T cell subset sorted from them (not recorded which). All receptors derive from an adult woman who had mild COVID-19 (a few samples of this study predate the infection). Cell type and time point are not known. Each CDR3 is given with its conserved first and last residue. A D gene is named only where the DNA matches it firmly. Clone size appears in some rows only: once, few, many, or a class for an expanded clone.

j_call: TRBJ1-1
d_call: .
clone_size: .
v_call: TRBV20-1
cdr3_aa: CSAVRDGVLTEAFF
cdr3_nt: TGCAGTGCTGTCCGGGACGGAGTACTCACTGAAGCTTTCTTT

j_call: TRBJ2-2
d_call: .
clone_size: .
v_call: TRBV9
cdr3_aa: CASSADLQGSYTGELFF
cdr3_nt: TGTGCCAGCAGCGCTGACCTCCAGGGTTCGTACACCGGGGAGCTGTTTTTT

j_call: TRBJ2-1
d_call: TRBD2
clone_size: few
v_call: TRBV6-2/TRBV6-3
cdr3_aa: CASSAGLADYNEQFF
cdr3_nt: TGTGCCAGCAGTGCCGGACTAGCGGACTACAATGAGCAGTTCTTC

j_call: TRBJ2-1
d_call: .
clone_size: few
v_call: TRBV24-1
cdr3_aa: CATSGIFNEQFF
cdr3_nt: TGTGCCACCAGCGGGATTTTCAATGAGCAGTTCTTC

j_call: TRBJ2-1
d_call: TRBD1
clone_size: .
v_call: TRBV5-6
cdr3_aa: CASSLTGGEEQFF
cdr3_nt: TGTGCCAGCAGCTTGACAGGGGGCGAAGAGCAGTTCTTC

j_call: TRBJ1-3
d_call: .
clone_size: .
v_call: TRBV6-2/TRBV6-3
cdr3_aa: CASSYSRAATGNTIYF
cdr3_nt: TGTGCCAGCAGTTACTCTAGGGCAGCCACGGGAAACACCATATATTTT

j_call: TRBJ2-3
d_call: .
clone_size: few
v_call: TRBV6-2/TRBV6-3
cdr3_aa: CASSYSTITGPSDSSTDTQYF
cdr3_nt: TGTGCCAGCAGTTACTCGACTATAACAGGGCCCAGCGATAGTAGCACAGATACGCAGTATTTT

j_call: TRBJ2-1
d_call: TRBD2
clone_size: few
v_call: TRBV24-1
cdr3_aa: CATSDHTSGRFNEQFF
cdr3_nt: TGTGCCACCAGTGATCATACTAGCGGGAGATTCAATGAGCAGTTCTTC

j_call: TRBJ1-1
d_call: TRBD1
clone_size: few
v_call: TRBV7-2
cdr3_aa: CASSLQGARLAFF
cdr3_nt: TGTGCCAGCAGCTTACAGGGGGCCCGGTTAGCTTTCTTT

j_call: TRBJ1-2
d_call: .
clone_size: .
v_call: TRBV12-3/TRBV12-4
cdr3_aa: CASSFTPRGGYTF
cdr3_nt: TGTGCCAGCAGTTTTACCCCGCGGGGGGGCTACACCTTC